This TCR beta chain was captured in a study of blood T cell repertoires in COVID-19. Background on the study: PBMCs, B-cell-depleted T cells, or T cells were the source of the cDNA or gDNA that made up the material.

The CDR3 has 18 residues. Germline V gene lookup returns CDR1 LNHDA and CDR2 SQIVND (reference sequence). The V and J ends lost 6 bases and 9 bases, in that order; junction bases with no gene match: 17. Generated by immunoSEQ multiplex PCR, the TCRdb table keeps only in-frame clones and is missing some. Of about 78,000 clones in the sample, more than 75% were seen once. The chain links TRBV19 to TRBJ2-3, with TRBD2 matching 14 bases. Sequenced sample: peripheral blood. The clonotype was recovered from a man aged 45 to 65 with active or convalescent COVID-19. The CDR3 DNA reads as TGTGCCAGTAGCCCCACAGGGGGACTAGCGGGGGAATGGATAACGCAGTATTTT. Amino acids: CASSPTGGLAGEWITQYF.